A single sample is the source of the 30 T cell receptor beta chains below, sequenced in a study of Graves' ophthalmopathy and Graves' hyperthyroidism. Scientists amplified the TCR beta CDR3 regions from RNA transcripts. First-round RT-PCR relied on HTBI primers, and a second-round multiplex PCR came next. TCRdb called the multiplex PCR reads again in MiXCR, with one record for every CDR3 protein. This sample has 150,000 to 200,000 distinct CDR3 sequences; 30% to 45% occur once, and the top ten carry under 6.5%. The sample was peripheral blood. The origin of the receptors is a woman aged 40 to 50 with Graves' ophthalmopathy.

This clonotype has a count of ten or more. V usage is TRBV2 and J usage is TRBJ2-3; D is possibly TRBD1 or TRBD2 (5 bases each). Per the germline V gene, CDR1 is SNHLY and CDR2 is FYNNEI. The CDR3 loop spans 13 amino acids. V was pared by 10 bases and J by 4 bases, with 15 bases between. The CDR3: CATKTDGADTQYF. CDR3 coding DNA: TGTGCCACCAAGACAGACGGGGCAGATACGCAGTATTTT.

This clonotype was recorded many times. This chain links TRBV10-3 with TRBJ1-5, with 7 bases that match TRBD1. The length of the CDR3 is 13 residues. Germline V gene sequence: CDR1 ENHRY, CDR2 SYGVKD. J was trimmed by 2 bases and V by 8 bases; bases with no gene match: 3. The CDR3 nucleotides read TGTGCCATCGGGACAGAAGGCAATCAGCCCCAGCATTTT. It yields the protein CAIGTEGNQPQHF.

This chain uses TRBV2 with TRBJ2-5; D is perhaps TRBD1 (5 bases). Trimming pared 11 bases from V and 0 bases from J, leaving 13 bases between. Looked up from germline, CDR1 is SNHLY and CDR2 is FYNNEI. CDR3 size: 13 residues. In DNA, the CDR3 is TGTGCCGAGCTGGGGCGAAACCAAGAGACCCAGTACTTC. Translating gives CAELGRNQETQYF.

This clonotype was seen just once. This may be a read error, as it is one base from a much larger clone. The chain couples TRBV9 to TRBJ1-6; unclear D gene. Germline V CDR1 and CDR2: SGDLS, YYNGEE. The CDR3 totals 14 residues. The ends were cut back, 0 bases at V and 9 bases at J, with 10 bases in the middle. CDR3 nucleotides: TGTGCCAGCAGCGTAGGGGGTCCTGCTTCACCCCTCCACTTT. Translating gives CASSVGGPASPLHF. Filled out from reference TRBV9 and TRBJ1-6, the complete variable domain reads DSGVTQTPKHLITATGQRVTLRCSPRSGDLSVYWYQQSLDQGLQFLIQYYNGEERAKGNILERFSAQQFPDLHSELNLSSLELGDSALYFCASSVGGPASPLHFGNGTRLTVT.

Ten or more counts support this clonotype. This sequence joins TRBV19 and TRBJ1-1; 8 bases match TRBD1. This CDR3 comprises 14 residues. V lost 7 bases, J lost 1 base, and 5 bases stayed unmatched. Germline V lookup: CDR1 LNHDA, CDR2 SQIVND (reference sequence). Here the CDR3 reads CASKGDRPNTEAFF. CDR3 DNA: TGTGCCAGTAAAGGGGACAGGCCGAACACTGAAGCTTTCTTT.

The gene calls are TRBV6-2 or TRBV6-3 and TRBJ1-5; D is perhaps TRBD1 (6 bases). The germline gives CDR1 MNHEY, CDR2 SVGEGT. The CDR3 consists of 16 residues. Trimming left V 5 bases short and J 2 bases short, with 16 bases between. As DNA, the CDR3 is TGTGCCAGCAGTAGCACCGCCTACAGGGGCAATCAGCCCCAGCATTTT. Translating gives CASSSTAYRGNQPQHF.

In this sample, this clonotype turned up many times. This clone may be a read error of a much larger clone one base away. DNA of the CDR3: TGCGCCAGCAGTGGGTCAAGAGAGGCTTCTCAAGCTTTCTTT. Its protein is CASSGSREASQAFF. V usage is TRBV10-1 and J usage is TRBJ1-1; no definite D call. Trimming cost V 4 bases and J 9 bases, with 18 bases left between them. CDR1 is WNHNN and CDR2 is SYGVQD in the germline V gene (reference sequence). The CDR3 is 14 residues long.

V and J are TRBV24-1 and TRBJ1-2; 7 bases match TRBD1. The CDR3 spans 15 residues. Germline lookup yields CDR1 KGHDR and CDR2 SFDVKD. Trimming removed 9 bases from V and 3 bases from J; junction bases left unmatched: 12. The CDR3 reads CATGSYDGTDYGYTF. CDR3 coding DNA: TGTGCCACCGGGAGTTATGATGGGACAGACTATGGCTACACCTTC.

This clonotype came up many times. J is TRBJ1-1 and V is TRBV6-5; 9 bases are shared with TRBD1. Losses at the gene ends were 2 bases for V and 4 bases for J; bases not matched to a gene: 2. The CDR3 loop spans 14 amino acids. Germline V gives CDR1 MNHEY, CDR2 SVGAGI. The CDR3 protein is CASSYGTGTTEAFF. The CDR3 region has the DNA TGTGCCAGCAGTTACGGGACAGGGACCACTGAAGCTTTCTTT.

This clonotype showed up many times. The chain links TRBV2 to TRBJ1-5; D is ambiguous. CDR3 length: 15 amino acids. V gave up 6 bases and J gave up 0 bases, with 12 bases separating them. The V gene's germline CDR1 is SNHLY and CDR2 FYNNEI. CDR3 region: CASRLGRNSNQPQHF. The CDR3, as DNA: TGTGCCAGCAGGCTCGGACGGAATAGCAATCAGCCCCAGCATTTT.

In its sample, this clonotype was seen many times. V usage is TRBV24-1 and J usage is TRBJ1-1, with D perhaps matching TRBD1 (5 bases). V shed 5 bases and J shed 6 bases, with 15 bases lying between them. The CDR3 is made up of 14 amino acids. Germline CDR1 KGHDR, CDR2 SFDVKD. The CDR3 region has the DNA TGTGCCACCAGTGCGGGGCGGTGGGACGCTGAAGCTTTCTTT. Protein sequence: CATSAGRWDAEAFF.

In this sample, this clonotype turned up many times. The V and J genes are TRBV12-3 or TRBV12-4 and TRBJ2-2, with a weak D call TRBD2 (5 bases). V was shortened by 3 bases and J by 4 bases, with 9 bases between the two germline ends. The CDR3 contains 14 residues. CDR3 region: CASSLPSSTGELFF. DNA of the CDR3: TGTGCCAGCAGTTTGCCTAGCAGCACCGGGGAGCTGTTTTTT.

In its sample, this clonotype was seen many times. The V gene is TRBV7-9, the J gene TRBJ2-5; D gene unclear. Germline values: CDR1 SEHNR, CDR2 FQNEAQ (reference sequence). The CDR3 has 14 residues. Trimming took 2 bases from V and 3 from J, leaving 10 bases between them. The CDR3: CASSLYRTEETQYF. The CDR3 coding sequence is TGTGCCAGCAGCTTATATCGCACAGAAGAGACCCAGTACTTC.

This clonotype was detected ten times or more. The chain employs TRBV12-5 and TRBJ1-5; TRBD1 might be the D (5 bases). This CDR3 is 19 amino acids long. Trimming removed 0 bases from V and 0 bases from J, with 18 bases in between. Germline V CDR1 and CDR2: LGHNT, FRNRAP. The CDR3 is CASGLVWGVSPNSNQPQHF. In DNA, the CDR3 is TGTGCTAGTGGTTTGGTTTGGGGGGTGTCCCCTAATAGCAATCAGCCCCAGCATTTT.

This clonotype was recorded many times. This rearrangement joins TRBV12-3 or TRBV12-4 to TRBJ1-5; 8 bases are a match to TRBD1. The CDR3 runs 16 residues. V dropped 4 bases and J dropped 4; count of bases not matched to a gene: 9. CDR3 sequence (DNA): TGTGCCAGCAGTTATGGACAGGGAAGGATTAATCAGCCCCAGCATTTT. Protein: CASSYGQGRINQPQHF.

This clonotype was counted at least ten times. DNA for the CDR3: TGCAGCGTTGAAACCCCAGATAGGGGGACCCAGTACTTC. It specifies CSVETPDRGTQYF. The J gene is TRBJ2-5, the V gene TRBV29-1; D possibly corresponds to TRBD1 (5 bases). The length of the CDR3 is 13 residues. V was pared by 2 bases and J by 7 bases, with 14 bases between. Germline V gene lookup returns CDR1 SQVTM and CDR2 ANQGSEA.

There are many counts of this clonotype. The chain combines TRBV12-3 or TRBV12-4 with TRBJ1-5, with 7 bases aligning to TRBD1. V lost 2 bases to trimming and J lost 4 bases; unmatched junction nucleotides: 2. The CDR3 is 14 residues long. CDR3 protein: CASSLRDSNQPQHF. The CDR3 DNA follows: TGTGCCAGCAGTTTAAGGGACAGTAATCAGCCCCAGCATTTT.

The sample holds many counts of this clonotype. This chain links TRBV6-5 with TRBJ1-1; a possible D gene is TRBD1 (6 bases). V shed 0 bases and J shed 1 base, with 6 bases lying between them. Germline V gene sequence: CDR1 MNHEY, CDR2 SVGAGI. This CDR3 spans 14 amino acids. CDR3 residues: CASSYSTGNTEAFF. CDR3 nucleotides: TGTGCCAGCAGTTACTCGACAGGGAACACTGAAGCTTTCTTT.

This clonotype was seen ten or more times. The chain combines TRBV9 with TRBJ1-1, with 7 positions matching TRBD1. Germline loops: CDR1 SGDLS, CDR2 YYNGEE. V was pared by 0 bases and J by 0 bases, with 8 bases of the junction left unmatched. This CDR3 contains 17 residues. The CDR3 sequence: CASSVEGQPNMNTEAFF. The CDR3 bases are TGTGCCAGCAGCGTAGAGGGACAGCCGAACATGAACACTGAAGCTTTCTTT.

DNA for the CDR3: TGTGCCAGCAGTTGGTTGACGACAGGGACAACTGAAGCTTTCTTT. It translates to CASSWLTTGTTEAFF. V gene TRBV6-5 combines with J gene TRBJ1-1; 7 bases line up with TRBD1. Trimming removed 4 bases from V and 5 bases from J; junction bases left unmatched: 10. This CDR3 comprises 15 residues. CDR1 MNHEY and CDR2 SVGAGI come from the germline V gene.

This clonotype was picked up many times. Here the CDR3 reads CASRSGQSYEQYF. The CDR3 nucleotides are TGTGCCAGCAGGTCGGGACAGTCCTACGAGCAGTACTTC. The chain combines TRBV6-1 with TRBJ2-7; 7 nucleotides align to TRBD1. The CDR3 consists of 13 residues. Germline V gene sequence: CDR1 MNHNS, CDR2 SASEGT. V shed 6 bases and J 1 base; nucleotides not matched to a gene: 3.

The sample holds many counts of this clonotype. The CDR3 region is CSATSGSGRYEQYF. The CDR3 nucleotides are TGCAGTGCCACTAGCGGGAGCGGGAGGTACGAGCAGTACTTC. The rearrangement links TRBV20-1 to TRBJ2-7; 11 nucleotides line up with TRBD2. This CDR3 spans 14 amino acids. With 6 bases clipped from V and 4 bases from J, the junction kept 8 bases outside the gene matches. CDR1 is DFQATT and CDR2 is SNEGSKA in the germline V gene (reference sequence).

This clonotype was detected many times. V gene TRBV28 combines with J gene TRBJ1-1; D possibly corresponds to TRBD1 (5 bases). Trimming stripped 2 bases from V and 4 bases from J, with 11 bases between. The germline V gene encodes CDR1 MDHEN and CDR2 SYDVKM. The CDR3 is made up of 14 amino acids. The CDR3 nucleotides are TGTGCCAGCAGTTTACAGCAGGGTGGCACTGAAGCTTTCTTT. Protein: CASSLQQGGTEAFF.

This clonotype appeared once. The chain links TRBV30 to TRBJ2-7; D not resolved. CDR3 length equals 12 residues. Germline lookup yields CDR1 GTSNPN and CDR2 SVGIG (reference sequence). V was clipped by 4 bases and J by 5 bases, with 12 bases between them. DNA for the CDR3: TGTGCCTGGAACCTAGGCCGGGACGAGCAGTACTTC. This codes for CAWNLGRDEQYF.

Written as DNA, the CDR3 is TGTGCCAGCAGCTTAGTCGGCCTAGGTGAGGAGACCCAGTACTTC. This codes for CASSLVGLGEETQYF. The genes are TRBV7-2 and TRBJ2-5; D ambiguous. This CDR3 has 15 residues. Trimming removed 1 base from V and 5 bases from J, with 14 bases in between. Per germline, CDR1 SGHTA and CDR2 FQGNSA.

This clonotype came up many times. The chain links TRBV12-3 or TRBV12-4 to TRBJ1-1, with 10 bases aligning to TRBD1. The CDR3 covers 17 residues. The V and J ends lost 2 bases and 4 bases, in that order; junction bases with no gene match: 10. The CDR3 DNA follows: TGTGCCAGCAGTTTACAGGGCGGGGGGACAGGGGCCACTGAAGCTTTCTTT. Protein sequence: CASSLQGGGTGATEAFF.

This clonotype has ten or more counts. The rearrangement joins TRBV6-2 or TRBV6-3 to TRBJ2-5, with D uncertain. Germline V lookup: CDR1 MNHEY, CDR2 SVGEGT. V was clipped by 8 bases and J by 0 bases, with 7 bases between them. The CDR3 covers 12 residues. CDR3 DNA sequence: TGTGCCAGCCGCATAAACCAAGAGACCCAGTACTTC. Its protein product is CASRINQETQYF.

This clonotype was recorded at least ten times. The chain links TRBV30 to TRBJ1-5; the D is unclear. V was trimmed by 5 bases and J by 6 bases, leaving 23 bases between them. The CDR3 contains 16 residues. The germline V gene has CDR1 GTSNPN and CDR2 SVGIG (reference sequence). The CDR3 loop is CAWEANPAHDGQPQHF. Written as DNA, the CDR3 is TGTGCCTGGGAGGCAAACCCGGCACACGACGGTCAGCCCCAGCATTTT.

This clonotype occurred many times. This chain uses TRBV19 with TRBJ1-5, with 7 positions matching TRBD1. The germline V gene encodes CDR1 LNHDA and CDR2 SQIVND (reference sequence). The CDR3 loop spans 15 amino acids. The junction had 7 bases not matched to a gene; V was cut back by 1 base and J by 7 bases. In nucleotides, the CDR3 is TGTGCCAGTAGTATAGTAGGGGGCAGTGGGCAGCCCCAGCATTTT. Encoded protein: CASSIVGGSGQPQHF.

V is TRBV12-3 or TRBV12-4 and J is TRBJ2-7, with a possible D match to TRBD2 (6 bases). The CDR3 length is 14 residues. The V end lost 5 bases, the J end lost 1 base, and 12 bases lay between the germline ends. CDR3 nucleotide sequence: TGTGCCAGCAGTAGCGGGTACGCATCCTACGAGCAGTACTTC. It yields the protein CASSSGYASYEQYF.